These 14 T cell receptor beta chains originate from one sample sequenced in a study of spatial heterogeneity in lung cancer. Time point here: sample taken at primary tumor resection. No cell sorting; template was whole RNA from tumor, lung tissue or PBMC. TCRdb reprocessed the 5' RACE reads via MiXCR and lists one record per CDR3 protein. Here the sample spans more than 80,000 distinct CDR3 sequences, roughly 12% being singletons. The material was PBMCs, obtained at surgery. The source is a male donor with early-stage non-small cell lung cancer.

J is TRBJ2-7 and V is TRBV20-1, with unresolved D. Germline values: CDR1 DFQATT, CDR2 SNEGSKA (reference sequence). The CDR3 runs to 12 residues. Trimming cost V 1 base and J 3 bases, with 7 bases left between them. Here the CDR3 DNA reads TGCAGTGCTAGAGTGACCCTCTACGAGCAGTACTTC. As protein: CSARVTLYEQYF.

This clonotype turned up a few times. This rearrangement joins TRBV20-1 to TRBJ1-3; no firm D call. Germline CDR1 is DFQATT and CDR2 is SNEGSKA (reference sequence). The V end was cut by 3 bases, the J end by 3 bases, with 3 bases between. The length of the CDR3 is 11 residues. CDR3 sequence reads: CSASNGNTIYF. The DNA of the CDR3 is TGCAGTGCTAGCAATGGAAACACCATATATTTT.

The chain employs TRBV14 and TRBJ1-6, with 8 bases identical to TRBD1. CDR1 is SGHDN, CDR2 FVKESK, per germline. The CDR3 is 15 amino acids. V trimming: 5 bases; J trimming: 3 bases; junction bases outside the gene matches: 3. CDR3 nucleotide sequence: TGTGCCAGCAGCAGTGGACAGGGCTATAATTCACCCCTCCACTTT. Translated: CASSSGQGYNSPLHF. Combining the CDR3 with reference TRBV14 and TRBJ1-6 gives the whole variable domain EAGVTQFPSHSVIEKGQTVTLRCDPISGHDNLYWYRRVMGKEIKFLLHFVKESKQDESGMPNNRFLAERTGGTYSTLKVQPAELEDSGVYFCASSSGQGYNSPLHFGNGTRLTVT.

There are a few counts of this clonotype. The rearrangement links TRBV20-1 to TRBJ1-4; a possible D gene is TRBD1 (6 bases). Germline V CDR1 and CDR2: DFQATT, SNEGSKA (reference sequence). The CDR3 has 14 residues. The ends were cut back, 1 base at V and 5 bases at J, with 11 bases in the middle. The CDR3 nucleotides are TGCAGTGCTAGAGCTTCAGGGGTAAATGAAAAACTGTTTTTT. Protein: CSARASGVNEKLFF.

In its sample, this clonotype was seen many times. This chain links TRBV29-1 with TRBJ2-2; perhaps TRBD1 as D (6 bases). The CDR3 is made up of 14 amino acids. In germline, CDR1 is SQVTM, CDR2 ANQGSEA. The V gene lost 5 bases and the J gene lost 0 bases, with 10 bases spanning the gap. The CDR3 DNA sequence: TGCAGCGTTTGTAGGACAGCGAACACCGGGGAGCTGTTTTTT. This sequence encodes CSVCRTANTGELFF.

This clonotype was counted ten times or more. J is TRBJ2-3 and V is TRBV10-3; 10 bases agree with TRBD1. This CDR3 is 19 amino acids long. CDR1 ENHRY and CDR2 SYGVKD come from the germline V gene. Trimming took 5 bases from V and 0 from J; bases not matched to a gene: 14. CDR3 amino acids: CAISRQGAQGAESTDTQYF. For the CDR3, the DNA is TGTGCCATCAGTCGACAGGGGGCACAAGGGGCGGAGAGCACAGATACGCAGTATTTT.

In this sample, this clonotype turned up a few times. This chain connects TRBV7-9 to TRBJ1-2; possibly TRBD1 for D (5 bases). This CDR3 region has 13 residues. Germline CDR1 is SEHNR and CDR2 is FQNEAQ (reference sequence). Deletions cut 1 base from V and 3 bases from J, with 6 bases between. This chain's CDR3 is CASSLGQHYGYTF. For the CDR3, the DNA is TGTGCCAGCAGCTTAGGACAGCACTATGGCTACACCTTC.

The V gene is TRBV12-3 or TRBV12-4, the J gene TRBJ2-3; no clear D. V lost 4 bases, J lost 3 bases, and 11 bases lay in between. The CDR3 extends over 14 amino acids. CDR3 bases: TGTGCCAGCAGTTACTTGCTATCAACAGATACGCAGTATTTT. It is translated as CASSYLLSTDTQYF.

This clonotype was recorded at least ten times. This rearrangement joins TRBV7-2 to TRBJ2-1; TRBD1 matches at 9 bases. Germline trimming cut 6 bases from V and 4 bases from J; bases unmatched to any gene: 4. Germline V lookup: CDR1 SGHTA, CDR2 FQGNSA. The CDR3 sequence is 14 residues long. The CDR3 sequence is CASSTGGLYNEQFF. As DNA, the CDR3 is TGTGCCAGCAGTACAGGGGGCCTGTACAATGAGCAGTTCTTC.

This clonotype was seen more than once but under ten times. The chain combines TRBV11-1 with TRBJ2-7, with D possibly TRBD1 on 6 matching bases. With 5 bases removed from V and 2 bases from J, the gap between germline ends came to 10 bases. The CDR3 is made up of 13 amino acids. The germline CDR1 and CDR2 sequences are SGHAT and FQDESV (reference sequence). The CDR3 loop is CASSRDNPYEQYF. CDR3 sequence (DNA): TGTGCCAGCAGCCGGGACAACCCCTACGAGCAGTACTTC. Full variable domain (remainder filled in from reference TRBV11-1 and TRBJ2-7): EAEVAQSPRYKITEKSQAVAFWCDPISGHATLYWYRQILGQGPELLVQFQDESVVDDSQLPKDRFSAERLKGVDSTLKIQPAELGDSAMYLCASSRDNPYEQYFGPGTRLTVT.

This clonotype was recorded a few times. The chain combines TRBV7-9 with TRBJ2-5, with D maybe TRBD2 (5 bases). Germline V CDR1 and CDR2: SEHNR, FQNEAQ (reference sequence). The CDR3 contains 15 residues. V lost 0 bases, J lost 2 bases, and 10 bases lay in between. The CDR3 region is CASSLAGALQETQYF. CDR3 nucleotides: TGTGCCAGCAGCTTAGCGGGAGCGTTACAAGAGACCCAGTACTTC.

J is TRBJ2-3 and V is TRBV20-1; the D is unclear. Trimming shortened V by 1 base and J by 0 bases, and 14 bases separated the two germline ends. Looked up from germline, CDR1 is DFQATT and CDR2 is SNEGSKA (reference sequence). This CDR3 is 16 amino acids long. CDR3 coding DNA: TGCAGTGCTAGAGCCGGTGGCAGGATTAGCACAGATACGCAGTATTTT. It specifies CSARAGGRISTDTQYF.

The chain uses TRBV4-3 and TRBJ2-1; TRBD2 might be the D (5 bases). Germline V lookup: CDR1 LGHNA, CDR2 YSLEER. This CDR3 contains 16 residues. Trimming removed 3 bases from V and 5 bases from J, with 17 bases in between. This CDR3 is CASSQGARAVHNEQFF. In DNA form, the CDR3 reads TGCGCCAGCAGCCAGGGTGCGCGAGCGGTTCACAATGAGCAGTTCTTC.

The V gene is TRBV3-1, the J gene TRBJ2-2, with 9 bases matching TRBD2. Germline V gene data show CDR1 as LGHDT and CDR2 as YNNKEL (reference sequence). J was trimmed by 3 bases and V by 0 bases; bases with no gene match: 14. The CDR3 has 20 residues. In nucleotides, the CDR3 is TGTGCCAGCAGCCAAGATCGATATATAGCGGGGGAGTCACACACCGGGGAGCTGTTTTTT. Translation: CASSQDRYIAGESHTGELFF.